This is a list of T cell receptor beta chains from one sample in a study of chemoradiotherapy in HPV16-positive cancers. Data came from immunoSEQ multiplex PCR; TCRdb stores just in-frame clones and leaves some out. Of about 2,200 clones in the sample, around two thirds were seen once. This sample comprised tumor tissue, obtained from a patient who underwent chemoradiotherapy. Receptors were obtained from a human donor with HPV-associated anogenital cancer. The CDR3 runs from the conserved cysteine through the conserved F or W. Each record gives: J gene, clone size, D gene, V gene, CDR3 DNA, CDR3 protein. D genes are given only for firm matches. The size field is filled for only some rows; it gives once, few, many or a size class.

>TRBJ1-6|once|TRBD1|TRBV7-9
TGTGCCAGCAGCACCTCATTGACAGGGTTTGGTTCACCCCTCCACTTT
CASSTSLTGFGSPLHF
>TRBJ1-3|.|.|TRBV6-6
TGTGCCAGCAGTTACCTGGGGGAGATCGCAGGAAACACCATATATTTT
CASSYLGEIAGNTIYF
>TRBJ1-1|.|.|TRBV18
TGTGCCAGCTCACCAGGCACTGAAGCTTTCTTT
CASSPGTEAFF
>TRBJ2-3|.|.|TRBV12-5
TGTGCTAGTGGTTTGATGAACCCCGGGGATACGCAGTATTTT
CASGLMNPGDTQYF
>TRBJ1-2|.|.|TRBV6-1
TGTGCCAGCAGTGAAGCGAGGGGCATCAGTGGCTACACCTTC
CASSEARGISGYTF
>TRBJ2-1|.|.|TRBV19
TGTGCCAGTAGTATAGGGGCGGATGAGCAGTTCTTC
CASSIGADEQFF
>TRBJ2-3|few|TRBD2|TRBV7-3
TGTGCCAGCAGCTCACGAACGGGCGGGGGAGCAGATACGCAGTATTTT
CASSSRTGGGADTQYF
>TRBJ2-5|.|TRBD1|TRBV5-1
TGCGCCAGCAGCCCAGGCGGGACAGGAGAGGGGGAGACCCAGTACTTC
CASSPGGTGEGETQYF
>TRBJ2-7|once|TRBD1|TRBV28
TGTGCCAGCAGTTTAGCCGGGACAGCCTACGAGCAGTACTTC
CASSLAGTAYEQYF
>TRBJ2-5|.|TRBD2|TRBV5-6
TGTGCCAGCAGCTCCCCGCCCGCGGGGGGGCGGGAGACCCAGTACTTC
CASSSPPAGGRETQYF
>TRBJ2-3|.|.|TRBV5-4
TGTGCCAGCAGCTTGGACCAGCGGAGCACAGATACGCAGTATTTT
CASSLDQRSTDTQYF
>TRBJ2-3|.|.|TRBV27
TGTGCCAGCAGACTGGGGGGCACAGATACGCAGTATTTT
CASRLGGTDTQYF
>TRBJ2-7|.|TRBD2|TRBV7-2
TGTGCCAGCAGCTTAAGTCTGTCTAGCGGGGGTTACGAGCAGTACTTC
CASSLSLSSGGYEQYF
>TRBJ2-1|.|.|TRBV4-3
TGCGCCAGCAGCCAAGTAGCTTATTCCTACAATGAGCAGTTCTTC
CASSQVAYSYNEQFF
>TRBJ2-5|.|.|TRBV6-5
TGTGCCAGCAGTCCCCGGACAAGGGAGACCCAGTACTTC
CASSPRTRETQYF
>TRBJ2-2|.|TRBD2|TRBV7-2
TGTGCCAGCAGCCCTACTAGCGGGGGGAACACCGGGGAGCTGTTTTTT
CASSPTSGGNTGELFF
>TRBJ2-7|medium-sized|.|TRBV28
TGTGCCAGCAGTAACAGGGAACCCTACGAGCAGTACTTC
CASSNREPYEQYF
>TRBJ1-1|.|.|TRBV5-4
TGTGCCAGCAGCTCAGGGATTAACACTGAAGCTTTCTTT
CASSSGINTEAFF
>TRBJ1-1|.|.|TRBV29-1
TGCAGCGTTGAAGATCATCGACTGAACACTGAAGCTTTCTTT
CSVEDHRLNTEAFF
>TRBJ2-1|.|TRBD2|TRBV7-8
TGTGCCAGCAGCTTTGGACTAGCGGGAGCTGAGCAGTTCTTC
CASSFGLAGAEQFF
>TRBJ2-2|few|TRBD1|TRBV5-1
TGCGCCAGCAGAGGACAGGGGGCCGGAGGGGAGCTGTTTTTT
CASRGQGAGGELFF
>TRBJ1-2|.|TRBD1|TRBV6-1
TGTGCCAGCAGCAGAGCTTCGACAGGGGGTTACACCTTC
CASSRASTGGYTF
>TRBJ1-2|few|.|TRBV9
TGTGCCAGCAGCGTAAGTGCAGCCTATGGCTACACCTTC
CASSVSAAYGYTF
>TRBJ1-1|.|.|TRBV30
TGTGCCCGGGGGGATATCACTGAAGCTTTCTTT
CARGDITEAFF
>TRBJ2-3|.|TRBD1|TRBV10-3
TGTGCCATCAGCTTTGGGGACAGGGTGACAGATACGCAGTATTTT
CAISFGDRVTDTQYF
>TRBJ1-1|.|.|TRBV29-1
TGCAGCGTTGACTCAACTCGACCCCCCACTGAAGCTTTCTTT
CSVDSTRPPTEAFF
>TRBJ2-2|.|.|TRBV7-3
TGTGCCAGCAGCTTAACTGCAGACACCGGGGAGCTGTTTTTT
CASSLTADTGELFF
>TRBJ1-2|.|.|TRBV5-4
TGTGCCAGCAGCTTGCAGACAACGAATAACTATGGCTACACCTTC
CASSLQTTNNYGYTF
>TRBJ2-5|.|.|TRBV9
TGTGCCAGCAGCGTAGCGGGGGCGGGGCGGGAGACCCAGTACTTC
CASSVAGAGRETQYF
>TRBJ2-5|.|.|TRBV9
TGTGCCAGCAGCTTACATGCAGGCCACGAGGGAGAGACCCAGTACTTC
CASSLHAGHEGETQYF
>TRBJ2-2|once|.|TRBV19
TGTGCCAGTAGTATTAGGTCCGGGGAGCTGTTTTTT
CASSIRSGELFF
>TRBJ2-5|.|.|TRBV25-1
TGTGCCAGCAGTGAGAGTGGGGGCCCTATAGAGACCCAGTACTTC
CASSESGGPIETQYF
>TRBJ1-5|.|TRBD1|TRBV2
TGTGCCAGCAGGGCCGGGACAGTATACAATAGCAATCAGCCCCAGCATTTT
CASRAGTVYNSNQPQHF
>TRBJ2-7|.|.|TRBV7-2
TGTGCCAGCAGCTTGGGTTACTCCTACGAGCAGTACTTC
CASSLGYSYEQYF
>TRBJ1-1|.|.|TRBV5-4
TGTGCCAGCAGCCGGGGGGGGATAGACACTGAAGCTTTCTTT
CASSRGGIDTEAFF
>TRBJ1-4|.|.|TRBV5-6
TGTGCCAGCAGGGATTATCACACTGAAAAACTGTTTTTT
CASRDYHTEKLFF
>TRBJ1-6|.|.|TRBV6-5
TGTGCCAGCAGTCCTCGTAATTCACCCCTCCACTTT
CASSPRNSPLHF
>TRBJ1-2|.|.|TRBV5-1
TGCGCCAGCAGCTTGGAAGGGATGAACTATGGCTACACCTTC
CASSLEGMNYGYTF
>TRBJ1-1|.|.|TRBV30
TGTGCCTGGAGTGTAGCTATGAACACTGAAGCTTTCTTT
CAWSVAMNTEAFF
>TRBJ1-2|.|.|TRBV7-2
TGTGCCAGCAGCTTAGGGGCGCGGGGGGTGGATGGCTACACCTTC
CASSLGARGVDGYTF
>TRBJ1-5|.|.|TRBV7-8
TGTGCCAGCAGCTTACGGCGCGAGAATGGGAGCAATCAGCCCCAGCATTTT
CASSLRRENGSNQPQHF
>TRBJ2-3|.|TRBD2|TRBV9
TGTGCCAGCAGCCCCGGGATAGCGGGAGTGAGGGATACGCAGTATTTT
CASSPGIAGVRDTQYF
>TRBJ1-1|.|.|TRBV28
TGTGCCAGCAGTTTACAGGGTTTTAACACTGAAGCTTTCTTT
CASSLQGFNTEAFF